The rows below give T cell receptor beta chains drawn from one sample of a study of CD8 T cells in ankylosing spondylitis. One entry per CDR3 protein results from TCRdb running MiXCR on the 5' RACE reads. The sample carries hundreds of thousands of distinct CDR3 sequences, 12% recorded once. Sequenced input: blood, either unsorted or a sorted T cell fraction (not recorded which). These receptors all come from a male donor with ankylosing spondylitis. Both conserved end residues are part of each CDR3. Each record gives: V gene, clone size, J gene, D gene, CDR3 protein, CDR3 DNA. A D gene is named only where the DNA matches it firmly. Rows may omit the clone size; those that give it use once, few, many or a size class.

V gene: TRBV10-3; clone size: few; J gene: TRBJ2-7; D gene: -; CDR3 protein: CAISSSTGTYEQYF; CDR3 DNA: TGTGCCATCAGTTCTTCGACAGGTACCTACGAGCAGTACTTC
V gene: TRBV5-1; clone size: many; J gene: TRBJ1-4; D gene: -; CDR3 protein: CASSRDINRDGEKLFF; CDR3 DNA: TGCGCCAGCAGCCGGGACATCAACCGTGACGGGGAAAAACTGTTTTTT
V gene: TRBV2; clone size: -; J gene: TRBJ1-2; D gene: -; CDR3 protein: CASSEEREVGYTF; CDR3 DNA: TGTGCCAGCAGTGAAGAAAGGGAGGTGGGCTACACCTTC
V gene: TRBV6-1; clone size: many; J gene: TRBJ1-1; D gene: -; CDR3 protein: CASSERGPRNTEAFF; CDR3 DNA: TGTGCCAGCAGTGAACGGGGGCCCCGGAACACTGAAGCTTTCTTT
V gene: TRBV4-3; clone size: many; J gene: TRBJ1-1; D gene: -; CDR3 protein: CASSQDIRREAFF; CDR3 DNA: TGCGCCAGCAGCCAAGATATTCGTCGTGAAGCTTTCTTT
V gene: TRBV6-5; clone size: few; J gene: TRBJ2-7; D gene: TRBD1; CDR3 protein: CASRDRGVMDEQYF; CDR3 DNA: TGTGCCAGCAGGGACAGGGGAGTTATGGACGAGCAGTACTTC
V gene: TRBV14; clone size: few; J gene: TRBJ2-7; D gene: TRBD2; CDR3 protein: CASSSLRGSGRHYEQYF; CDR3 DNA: TGTGCCAGCAGCTCGTTACGCGGTAGCGGGAGACACTACGAGCAGTACTTC
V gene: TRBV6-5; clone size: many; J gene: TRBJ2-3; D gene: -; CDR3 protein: CASSYSIKDTQYF; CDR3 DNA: TGTGCCAGCAGTTACTCGATAAAGGATACGCAGTATTTT
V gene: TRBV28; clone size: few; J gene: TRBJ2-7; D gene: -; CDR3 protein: CASRPDRYEQYF; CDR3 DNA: TGTGCCAGCAGGCCCGATCGCTACGAGCAGTACTTC
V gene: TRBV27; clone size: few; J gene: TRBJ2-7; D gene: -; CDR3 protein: CASSFRTVGDYEQYF; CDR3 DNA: TGTGCCAGCAGTTTTCGTACAGTTGGGGACTACGAGCAGTACTTC
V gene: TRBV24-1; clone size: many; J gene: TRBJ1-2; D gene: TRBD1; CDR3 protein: CATSDEGTGYGYTF; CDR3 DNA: TGTGCCACCAGTGACGAAGGGACAGGCTATGGCTACACCTTC
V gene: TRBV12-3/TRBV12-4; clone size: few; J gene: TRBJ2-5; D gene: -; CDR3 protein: CASSRGALSGQYF; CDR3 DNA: TGTGCCAGCAGTAGGGGTGCGCTGAGTGGCCAGTACTTC
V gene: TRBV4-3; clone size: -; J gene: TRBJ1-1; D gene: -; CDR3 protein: CASSQDPPQMEKEAFF; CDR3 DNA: TGCGCCAGCAGCCAAGATCCCCCCCAGATGGAAAAAGAAGCTTTCTTT
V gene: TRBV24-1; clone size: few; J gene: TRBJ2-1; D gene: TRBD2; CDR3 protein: CATSDLRAGGYNEQFF; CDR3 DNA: TGTGCCACCAGTGATTTGCGGGCGGGAGGGTACAATGAGCAGTTCTTC
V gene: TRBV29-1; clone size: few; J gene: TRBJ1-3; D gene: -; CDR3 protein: CSAGTLNTIYF; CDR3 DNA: TGCAGCGCTGGGACCTTAAACACCATATATTTT
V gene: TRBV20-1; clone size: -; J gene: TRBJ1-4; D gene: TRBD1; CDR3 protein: CSARPNRGTNEKLFF; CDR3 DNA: TGCAGTGCTAGACCTAACAGGGGGACTAATGAAAAACTGTTTTTT
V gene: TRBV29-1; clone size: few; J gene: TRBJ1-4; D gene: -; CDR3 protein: CSVAGSNEKLFF; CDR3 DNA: TGCAGCGTAGCAGGGAGTAATGAAAAGCTGTTTTTT
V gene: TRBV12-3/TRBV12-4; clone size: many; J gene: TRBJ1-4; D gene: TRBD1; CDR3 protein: CASSVAGGQGEKLFF; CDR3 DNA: TGTGCCAGCAGCGTTGCTGGGGGACAGGGGGAAAAACTGTTTTTT
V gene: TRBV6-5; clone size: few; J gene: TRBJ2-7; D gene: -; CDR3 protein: CASSSTLGQPSKSSYEQYF; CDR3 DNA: TGTGCCAGCAGTTCCACCTTAGGACAGCCTTCAAAAAGCTCCTACGAGCAGTACTTC
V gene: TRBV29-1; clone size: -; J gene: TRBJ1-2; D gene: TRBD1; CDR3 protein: CSVITGTGFGYTF; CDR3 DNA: TGCAGCGTAATTACCGGGACAGGGTTTGGCTACACCTTC
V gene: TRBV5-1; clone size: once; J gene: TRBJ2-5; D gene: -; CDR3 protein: CASSRGDRLQETQYF; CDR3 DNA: TGCGCCAGCAGCCGAGGTGACAGGTTACAAGAGACCCAGTACTTC
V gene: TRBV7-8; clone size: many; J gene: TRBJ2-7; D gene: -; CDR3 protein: CASSLDRTLRQQYF; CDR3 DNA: TGTGCCAGCAGCTTAGACAGGACGCTTCGTCAGCAGTACTTC
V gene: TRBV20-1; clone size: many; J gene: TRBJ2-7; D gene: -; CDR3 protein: CSARALGSPSSSYEQYF; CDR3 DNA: TGCAGTGCTAGGGCCTTAGGGTCCCCCAGTAGCTCCTACGAGCAGTACTTC
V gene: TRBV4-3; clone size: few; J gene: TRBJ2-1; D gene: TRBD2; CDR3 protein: CASSQDLRLAGRYNEQFF; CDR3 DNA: TGCGCCAGCAGCCAAGATCTAAGACTAGCGGGGCGCTACAATGAGCAGTTCTTC
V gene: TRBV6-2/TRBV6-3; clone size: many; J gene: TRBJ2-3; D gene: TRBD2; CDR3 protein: CASTTKREEKDTQYF; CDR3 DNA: TGTGCCAGCACAACGAAGCGGGAGGAGAAAGATACGCAGTATTTT
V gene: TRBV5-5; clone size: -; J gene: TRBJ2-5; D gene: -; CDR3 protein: CASNPRTGQETQYF; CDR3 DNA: TGTGCCAGCAACCCTAGAACGGGGCAAGAGACCCAGTACTTC
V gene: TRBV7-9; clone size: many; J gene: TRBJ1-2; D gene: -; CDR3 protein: CASSLRTVANYGYTF; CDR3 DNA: TGTGCCAGCAGCCTTAGGACGGTAGCTAACTATGGCTACACCTTC
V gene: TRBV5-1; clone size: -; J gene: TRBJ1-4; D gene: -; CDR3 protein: CASSLVGAGNEKLFF; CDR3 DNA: TGCGCCAGCAGCTTGGTTGGGGCGGGTAATGAAAAACTGTTTTTT
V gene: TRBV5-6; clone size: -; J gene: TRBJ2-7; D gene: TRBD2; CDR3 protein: CASSRLAGEGEQYF; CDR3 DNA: TGTGCCAGCAGCCGACTAGCGGGAGAAGGTGAGCAGTACTTC
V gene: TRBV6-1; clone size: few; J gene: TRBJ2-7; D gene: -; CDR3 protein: CASSTPLQYEQYF; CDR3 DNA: TGTGCCAGCAGCACTCCGCTCCAGTACGAGCAGTACTTC
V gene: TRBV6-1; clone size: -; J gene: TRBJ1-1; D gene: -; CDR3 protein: CASTKEPGTEAFF; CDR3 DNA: TGTGCCAGCACTAAGGAACCGGGCACTGAAGCTTTCTTT
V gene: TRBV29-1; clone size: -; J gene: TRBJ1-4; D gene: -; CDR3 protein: CSVPGGATNEKLFF; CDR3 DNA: TGCAGCGTACCCGGGGGTGCAACTAATGAAAAACTGTTTTTT
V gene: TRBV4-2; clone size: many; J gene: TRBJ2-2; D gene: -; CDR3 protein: CASSQDPNTGELFF; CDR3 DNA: TGTGCCAGCAGCCAAGACCCGAACACCGGGGAGCTGTTTTTT
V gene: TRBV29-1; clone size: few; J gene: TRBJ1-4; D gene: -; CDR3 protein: CSARGRGQSNEKLFF; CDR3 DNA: TGCAGCGCAAGGGGCAGGGGACAATCTAATGAAAAACTGTTTTTT
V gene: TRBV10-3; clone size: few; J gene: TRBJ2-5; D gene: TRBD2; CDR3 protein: CAMGSSGQETQYF; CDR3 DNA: TGTGCCATGGGGTCTAGCGGGCAAGAGACCCAGTACTTC
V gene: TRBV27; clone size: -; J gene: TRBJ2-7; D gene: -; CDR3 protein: CATGRGYPYEQYF; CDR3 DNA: TGTGCCACTGGCAGGGGCTACCCCTACGAGCAGTACTTC
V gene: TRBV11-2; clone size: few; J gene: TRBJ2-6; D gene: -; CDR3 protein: CASSPKGGSPLAGANVLTF; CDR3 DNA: TGTGCCAGCAGCCCGAAGGGGGGATCACCACTTGCTGGGGCCAACGTCCTGACTTTC
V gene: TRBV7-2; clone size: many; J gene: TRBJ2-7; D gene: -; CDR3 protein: CASSPGGGGPYEQYF; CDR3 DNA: TGTGCCAGCAGCCCAGGTGGCGGCGGACCTTACGAGCAGTACTTC
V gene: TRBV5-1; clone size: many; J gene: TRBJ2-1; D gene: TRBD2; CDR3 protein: CASSLILAGSREQFF; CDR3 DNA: TGCGCCAGCAGCTTAATTCTAGCGGGGAGCCGTGAGCAGTTCTTC
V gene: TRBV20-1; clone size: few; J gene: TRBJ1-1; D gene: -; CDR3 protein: CSARELALTEAFF; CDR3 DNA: TGCAGTGCTAGAGAATTGGCGTTGACTGAAGCTTTCTTT
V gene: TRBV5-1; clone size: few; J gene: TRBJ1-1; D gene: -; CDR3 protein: CASSLPGKATEAFF; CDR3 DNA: TGCGCCAGCAGTCTTCCGGGCAAAGCCACTGAAGCTTTCTTT
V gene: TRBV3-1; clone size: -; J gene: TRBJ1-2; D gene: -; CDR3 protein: CASSQVKNGYTF; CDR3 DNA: TGTGCCAGCAGCCAAGTAAAGAATGGCTACACCTTC
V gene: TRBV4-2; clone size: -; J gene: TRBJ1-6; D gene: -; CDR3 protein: CASSLPDRDNSPLHF; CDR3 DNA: TGTGCCAGCAGCCTCCCCGACCGAGATAATTCACCCCTCCACTTT
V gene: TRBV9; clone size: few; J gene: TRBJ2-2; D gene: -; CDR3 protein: CASSVVGGIGELFF; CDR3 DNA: TGTGCCAGCAGCGTAGTTGGTGGGATCGGGGAGCTGTTTTTT
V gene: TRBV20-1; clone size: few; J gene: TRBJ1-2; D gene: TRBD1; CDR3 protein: CSAYPRGNPYGYTF; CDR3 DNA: TGCAGTGCCTACCCCAGGGGGAACCCTTATGGCTACACCTTC
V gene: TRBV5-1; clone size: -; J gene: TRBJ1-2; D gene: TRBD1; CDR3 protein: CASSLGTGQGEYGYTF; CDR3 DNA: TGCGCCAGCAGCTTGGGTACGGGACAGGGGGAGTATGGCTACACCTTC
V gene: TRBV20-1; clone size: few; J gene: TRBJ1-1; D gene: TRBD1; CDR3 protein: CSAPKVWDRGGTEAFF; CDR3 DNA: TGCAGTGCCCCAAAGGTCTGGGACAGGGGGGGCACTGAAGCTTTCTTT
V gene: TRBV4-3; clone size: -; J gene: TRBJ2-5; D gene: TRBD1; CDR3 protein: CASSPSDREGETQYF; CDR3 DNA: TGCGCCAGCAGCCCATCAGACAGGGAAGGAGAGACCCAGTACTTC
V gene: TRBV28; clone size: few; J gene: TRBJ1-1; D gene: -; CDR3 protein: CASSLWGTEVFF; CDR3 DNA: TGTGCCAGCAGTTTATGGGGCACTGAAGTTTTCTTT
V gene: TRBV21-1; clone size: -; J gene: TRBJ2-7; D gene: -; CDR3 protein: CASSKRDRGYEQYF; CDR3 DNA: TGTGCCAGCAGCAAGCGGGACAGGGGCTACGAGCAGTACTTC
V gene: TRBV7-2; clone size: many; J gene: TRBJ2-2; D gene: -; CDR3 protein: CASSPLRGNTGELFF; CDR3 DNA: TGTGCCAGCAGCCCCCTGCGGGGGAACACCGGGGAGCTGTTTTTT
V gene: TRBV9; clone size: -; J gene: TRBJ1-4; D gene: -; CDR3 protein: CASSEGVGGKLFF; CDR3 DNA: TGTGCCAGCAGCGAGGGGGTCGGTGGAAAACTGTTTTTT
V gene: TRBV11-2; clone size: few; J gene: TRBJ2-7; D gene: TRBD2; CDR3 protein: CASSSRTSAIEQYF; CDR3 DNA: TGTGCCAGCAGCTCAAGGACTAGCGCCATCGAGCAGTACTTC
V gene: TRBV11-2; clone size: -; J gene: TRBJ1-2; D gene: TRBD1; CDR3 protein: CASSFGDSQLIYGYTF; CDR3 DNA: TGTGCCAGCAGCTTCGGGGACAGCCAACTCATCTATGGCTACACCTTC